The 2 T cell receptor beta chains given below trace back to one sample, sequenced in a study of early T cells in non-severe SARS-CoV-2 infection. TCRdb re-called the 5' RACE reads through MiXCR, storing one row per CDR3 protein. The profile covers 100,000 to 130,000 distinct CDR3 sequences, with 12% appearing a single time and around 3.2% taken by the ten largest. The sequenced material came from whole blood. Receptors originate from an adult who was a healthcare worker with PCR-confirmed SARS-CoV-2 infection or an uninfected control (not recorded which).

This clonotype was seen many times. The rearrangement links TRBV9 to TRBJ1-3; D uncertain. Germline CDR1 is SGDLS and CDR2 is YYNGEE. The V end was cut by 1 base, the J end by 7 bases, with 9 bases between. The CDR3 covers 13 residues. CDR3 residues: CASSVRPGNTIYF. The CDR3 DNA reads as TGTGCCAGCAGCGTACGACCGGGGAACACCATATATTTT.

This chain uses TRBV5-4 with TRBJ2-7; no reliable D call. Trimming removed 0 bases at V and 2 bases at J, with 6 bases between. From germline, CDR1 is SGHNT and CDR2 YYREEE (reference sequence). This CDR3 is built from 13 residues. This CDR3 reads CASSLGGTYEQYF. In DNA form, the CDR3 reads TGTGCCAGCAGCTTGGGAGGAACCTACGAGCAGTACTTC.